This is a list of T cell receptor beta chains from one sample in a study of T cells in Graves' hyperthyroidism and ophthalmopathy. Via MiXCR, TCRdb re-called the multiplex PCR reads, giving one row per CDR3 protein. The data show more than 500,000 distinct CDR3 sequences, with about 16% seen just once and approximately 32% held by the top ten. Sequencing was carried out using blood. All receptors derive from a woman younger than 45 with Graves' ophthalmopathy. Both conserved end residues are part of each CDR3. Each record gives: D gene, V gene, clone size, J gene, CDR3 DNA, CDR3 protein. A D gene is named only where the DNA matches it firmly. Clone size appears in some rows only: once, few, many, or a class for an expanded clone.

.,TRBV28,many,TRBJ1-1,TGTGCCAGCAGTTGGGGCGGACAAGAAGCTTTCTTT,CASSWGGQEAFF
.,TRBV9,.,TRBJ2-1,TGTGCCAGCAGCGCCGACCGTTCTAATGAGCAGTTCTTC,CASSADRSNEQFF
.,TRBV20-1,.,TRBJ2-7,TGCAGTGCTAGAGGTCCTCACCGGGCGGACAACTACGAGCAGTACTTC,CSARGPHRADNYEQYF
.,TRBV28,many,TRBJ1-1,TGTGCCAGCATCAATGGGGGGCTGAACACTGAAGCTTTCTTT,CASINGGLNTEAFF
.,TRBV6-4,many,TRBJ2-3,TGTGCCAGCAGTGCAGCTAGCACAGATACGCAGTATTTT,CASSAASTDTQYF
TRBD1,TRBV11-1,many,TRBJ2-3,TGTGCCAGCAGCCCGGACAGGGGGCAAGCAGATACGCAGTATTTT,CASSPDRGQADTQYF
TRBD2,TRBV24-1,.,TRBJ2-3,TGTGCCACCAGTGAGGGAGCGGGGGGCACAGATACGCAGTATTTT,CATSEGAGGTDTQYF
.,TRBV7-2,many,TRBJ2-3,TGTGCCGTAAGGGGGGTAGGACAGATCACAGATACGCAGTATTTT,CAVRGVGQITDTQYF
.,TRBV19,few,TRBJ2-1,TGTGCCAGTAGTAGCCTCACGGTTCGCAATGAGCAGTTCTTC,CASSSLTVRNEQFF
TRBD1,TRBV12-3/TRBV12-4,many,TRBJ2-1,TGTGCCAGCAGTGAGGGACAGGGGAATGAGCAGTTCTTC,CASSEGQGNEQFF
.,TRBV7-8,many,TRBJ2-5,TGTGCCAGCAGCTTCCAGGGAAAAGTCGTAGGAGAGACCCAGTACTTC,CASSFQGKVVGETQYF
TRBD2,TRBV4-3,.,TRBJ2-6,TGCGCCAGCAGCCAAGCGCAGCGGGGTCCCTCTGGGGCCAACGTCCTGACTTTC,CASSQAQRGPSGANVLTF
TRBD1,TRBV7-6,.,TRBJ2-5,TGTGCCAGCAGCCCGCAGGGGGTCCGCCAAGAGACCCAGTACTTC,CASSPQGVRQETQYF
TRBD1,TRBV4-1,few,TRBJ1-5,TGCGCCAGCAGCCTAGATACAGGGGTGAATCAGCCCCAGCATTTT,CASSLDTGVNQPQHF
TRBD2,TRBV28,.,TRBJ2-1,TGTGCCAGCAGTTGGGTTAGCGGGAGTGACGATGAGCAGTTCTTC,CASSWVSGSDDEQFF
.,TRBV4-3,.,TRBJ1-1,TGCGCCAGCAGCCAAGAAGGGTCATGGATTCCAGGGGACACTGAAGCTTTCTTT,CASSQEGSWIPGDTEAFF
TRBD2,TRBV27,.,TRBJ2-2,TGTGCCAGCAGAGATGGGAGGGCCAGCACCGGGGAGCTGTTTTTT,CASRDGRASTGELFF
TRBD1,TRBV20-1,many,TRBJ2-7,TGCAGTGCCCAGGGACAGACCTACGAGCAGTACTTC,CSAQGQTYEQYF
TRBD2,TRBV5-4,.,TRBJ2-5,TGTGCCAGCAGCACCAAAGCGGGAGGGCTTAGTGAGACCCAGTACTTC,CASSTKAGGLSETQYF
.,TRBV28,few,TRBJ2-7,TGTGCCAGCTGTAAATCCTATTCCCTCTCCTACGAGCAGTACTTC,CASCKSYSLSYEQYF
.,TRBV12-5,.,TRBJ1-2,TGTGCTAGTGGTTCAGGAAGCAGAACGGGAGGCTACACCTTC,CASGSGSRTGGYTF
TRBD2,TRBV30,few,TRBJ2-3,TGTGCCTGGGGGACTAGCGGGATCCTTACTAGCACAGATACGCAGTATTTT,CAWGTSGILTSTDTQYF
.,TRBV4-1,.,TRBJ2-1,TGCGCCAGCAGCCAGGGTTGGGGGGCGGAACGGAGGCAGTTCTTC,CASSQGWGAERRQFF
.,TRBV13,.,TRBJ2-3,TGTGCCAGCAGCGAAGGTGGAAGGGTTGATACGCAGTATTTT,CASSEGGRVDTQYF
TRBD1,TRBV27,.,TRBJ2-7,TGTGCCAGCCAATTGGGGGCGGGACAGGGCCACGAGCAGTACTTC,CASQLGAGQGHEQYF
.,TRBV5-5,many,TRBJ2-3,TGTGCCAGCAGCTTGGTGGCTAGCGCCTTCACAGATACGCAGTATTTT,CASSLVASAFTDTQYF
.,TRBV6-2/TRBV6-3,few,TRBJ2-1,TGTGCCAGCAGTTACTCCTCGGTAGTTCCCCATGAGCAGTTCTTC,CASSYSSVVPHEQFF
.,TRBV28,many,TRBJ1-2,TGTGCCAGCAGTTTTGGGTTCTATGGCTACACCTTC,CASSFGFYGYTF
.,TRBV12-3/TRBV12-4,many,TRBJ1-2,TGTGCCAGCAGTTTAGGGGTAAACTATGGCTACACCTTC,CASSLGVNYGYTF
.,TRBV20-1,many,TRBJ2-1,TGCAGTGCTAGTCGGGTTAACAATGAGCAGTTCTTC,CSASRVNNEQFF
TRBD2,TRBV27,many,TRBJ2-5,TGTGCCAGCAGTTCACTAGATAAGCGGGAGGAAGAGACCCAGTACTTC,CASSSLDKREEETQYF
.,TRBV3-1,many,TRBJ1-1,TGTGCCAGCAGCCAAAGTGTAGGGGACGCTTTCTTT,CASSQSVGDAFF
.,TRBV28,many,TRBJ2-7,TGTGCCAGCAGTTTAACGCCGCCCCCGGGCTACGAGCAGTACTTC,CASSLTPPPGYEQYF
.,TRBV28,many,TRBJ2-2,TGTGCCACCGCGAACACCGGGGAGCTGTTTTTT,CATANTGELFF
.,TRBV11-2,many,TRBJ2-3,TGTGCCAGCAGCTTAGTTGGTCCAGATACGCAGTATTTT,CASSLVGPDTQYF
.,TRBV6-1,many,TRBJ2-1,.,CAIMGYICSYNEQFF
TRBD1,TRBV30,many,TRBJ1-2,TGTGCCTGGAGTGGGACAGGGTATGGCTACACCTTC,CAWSGTGYGYTF
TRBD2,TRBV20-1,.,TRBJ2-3,TGCAGTGCTAACTCACTAGCGGGAGATACGCAGTATTTT,CSANSLAGDTQYF
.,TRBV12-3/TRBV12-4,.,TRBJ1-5,TGTGCCAGCAGTTTATCGGGGTTGAGCAATCAGCCCCAGCATTTT,CASSLSGLSNQPQHF
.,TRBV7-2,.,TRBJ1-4,TGTGCCAGCACCGAGGAGTCAGGGGCGACTGAAAAACTGTTTTTT,CASTEESGATEKLFF
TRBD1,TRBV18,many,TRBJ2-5,TGTGCCAGCTCATCGCCCGACAGGGGCCAAGAGACCCAGTACTTC,CASSSPDRGQETQYF
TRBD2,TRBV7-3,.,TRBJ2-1,TGTGCCAGCAGCCAAAGACTAGCGGGAGATGACAATGAGCAGTTCTTC,CASSQRLAGDDNEQFF
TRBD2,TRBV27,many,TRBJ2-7,TGTGCCAGCAGTACAATAGCGGGAGGGCCGGAGGAGCAGTACTTC,CASSTIAGGPEEQYF
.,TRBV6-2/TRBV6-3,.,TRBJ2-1,TGTGCCAGCAGTGGGGCCCGTCGGAGCTCCTACAATGAGCAGTTCTTC,CASSGARRSSYNEQFF
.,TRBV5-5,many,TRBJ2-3,TGTGCCAGCAGCCTCAGTCCCGGGGACACAGATACGCAGTATTTT,CASSLSPGDTDTQYF
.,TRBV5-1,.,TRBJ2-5,TGCGCCAGCAGCTTTGGCGGGGGCGTTCGAGAGACCCAGTACTTC,CASSFGGGVRETQYF